This T cell receptor beta chain was documented in a study of blood T cell repertoires in COVID-19. Study as a whole: Nucleic acid was either cDNA or gDNA, and it came from T cells, B-cell-depleted T cells, or PBMCs.

Trimming pared 2 bases from V and 1 base from J, leaving 5 bases between. This CDR3 is 14 amino acids long. The germline V gene has CDR1 MNHEY and CDR2 SVGAGI. Profiled with immunoSEQ multiplex PCR; TCRdb holds only in-frame clones, not every one. The table lists 250,000 to 300,000 clones, 75% to 95% of them singletons. Sequences were obtained from PBMCs or T cells enriched from blood (not recorded which). This receptor was obtained from a woman in her 30s who had recovered from COVID-19. This chain connects TRBV6-5 to TRBJ2-2, with D unclear. The CDR3 region has the DNA TGTGCCAGCAGTTACGGCGGGAACACCGGGGAGCTGTTTTTT. Translating gives CASSYGGNTGELFF.